The clone carrying this T cell receptor beta chain came up many times. Its antigen is not identified. The sample originates from a study of CD8 T cells in ankylosing spondylitis. Study-wide results and caveats: Fewer than ten highly homologous variants made up a TCR beta motif that seemed to typify ankylosing spondylitis blood.

CDR3 length equals 15 residues. V trimming: 5 bases; J trimming: 3 bases; junction bases outside the gene matches: 6. Each CDR3 protein gets one entry after TCRdb re-called the 5' RACE reads with MiXCR. The data show 100,000 or so distinct CDR3 sequences, about 9% seen once. The sequenced sample consisted of blood, either unsorted or a sorted T cell fraction (not recorded which). The receptor's source is a male donor with ankylosing spondylitis. This chain connects TRBV12-3 or TRBV12-4 to TRBJ2-3, with 9 bases identical to TRBD1. The CDR3 protein is CASSETGGLTDTQYF. Written as DNA, the CDR3 is TGTGCCAGCAGTGAAACAGGGGGCCTGACAGATACGCAGTATTTT.